This TCR beta chain was retrieved from a study of blood T cell repertoires in COVID-19. Profiling relied on immunoSEQ multiplex PCR, and the TCRdb table lists in-frame clones only, not all of them. Of fewer than 70,000 clones in the sample, roughly 79% were seen once. The CDR3 has 15 residues. The junction had 7 bases not matched to a gene; V was cut back by 6 bases and J by 7 bases. CDR1 is KGHDR and CDR2 is SFDVKD in the germline V gene. This clonotype originated in a human donor in a cohort sampled during active COVID-19. This chain connects TRBV24-1 to TRBJ2-1; 11 bases fit TRBD2. The sequenced sample consisted of peripheral blood. The CDR3 here is CATSPLAGGPNEQFF. The CDR3 nucleotides read TGTGCCACCAGTCCCTTAGCGGGAGGGCCGAATGAGCAGTTCTTC.